This T cell receptor (beta chain) was documented in a study of blood T cell repertoires in COVID-19. Turning to the study itself: Some COVID-19 samples were acute and others convalescent; all came from the United States, Italy and Spain. T cells, B-cell-depleted T cells, or PBMCs provided the cDNA or gDNA that served as material.

Original processing notes: For nucleated cells, counts were estimated from reference gene primer amplification. Profiling relied on immunoSEQ multiplex PCR, and the TCRdb table lists in-frame clones only, not all of them. The DNA was the basis for D and trimming; V, J and clone size are from that table. The table has about 250,000 clones, less than 90% seen once. Between the trimmed V and J ends, which lost 0 bases and 0 bases, there was a span of 15 bases. The CDR3 covers 18 residues. Germline CDR1 is MNHNS and CDR2 is SASEGT. Source material: peripheral blood. This rearrangement joins TRBV6-1 to TRBJ1-5, with D perhaps TRBD1 (5 bases). This sequence was found in a woman aged 40 to 49 who had recovered from COVID-19. CDR3 bases: TGTGCCAGCAGTGAAGCGGGGCAGGGTAAGGTTAGCAATCAGCCCCAGCATTTT. The encoded protein is CASSEAGQGKVSNQPQHF.